This T cell receptor (beta chain) was sequenced for a study of cytomegalovirus exposure and HLA in healthy donors. PCR used 60 Vbeta primers and 13 Jbeta primers. In the original processing: Unique TCR beta chains numbered approximately 80 million in a later analysis, with roughly 10 million shared. The data were produced by immunoSEQ multiplex PCR, yet TCRdb's version contains in-frame clones alone and is incomplete. V, J and clone size are taken as reported in that table, and D and trimming were inferred from the DNA itself. The data contain 99,000 or so clones, about a tenth of them singletons. With termini counted, the CDR3 has 12 amino acids. Germline CDR1 GTSNPN, CDR2 SVGIG (reference sequence). To note about this clone: No DNA is shown, since the ends of the CDR3 on it are uncertain; the CDR3 is the one TCRdb lists. The sample contains more than one DNA sequence encoding this CDR3.

The chain carries TRBV30 and TRBJ1-1; the table names TRBD1, a call not compared with the DNA. The sample comprised PBMCs. The clonotype comes from a middle-aged man in good health and CMV-seropositive. This chain's CDR3 is CAWIVGAGAPGF.